This TCR beta chain appears in the sequencing data of a study of cytomegalovirus exposure and HLA in healthy donors. Of note for this clone: What it recognizes is unknown.

Findings of the study overall: Earlier analysis yielded a pattern in which most TCR beta V segments were productive about 90% or about 30% of the time. Researchers reported in a later analysis that common viral pathogens appeared linked to several top clusters. The authors considered a cluster of highly shared sequence variants likely to be a sequencing artifact.

PCR used 60 Vbeta primers and 13 Jbeta primers. The protocol was immunoSEQ multiplex PCR, while the TCRdb copy is restricted to in-frame clones and leaves out a portion. The data contain around 150,000 clones, roughly three quarters of them seen just once; the ten biggest clones take up around 4.7%. The CDR3 has 14 amino acids. The V gene's germline CDR1 is PRHDT and CDR2 FYEKMQ (reference sequence). V was cut by 5 bases and J by 4 bases, with 12 bases left in between. Specimen: PBMCs. This TCR came from a man aged 55 to 69 in good health and CMV-seronegative. The chain joins TRBV13 to TRBJ2-1; weak D call: TRBD2 (6 bases). CDR3 DNA: TGTGCCAGCAGCCTGACAGCGGGTTACAATGAGCAGTTCTTC. Translation: CASSLTAGYNEQFF. Full variable domain (outside the CDR3, taken from reference TRBV13 and TRBJ2-1): AAGVIQSPRHLIKEKRETATLKCYPIPRHDTVYWYQQGPGQDPQFLISFYEKMQSDKGSIPDRFSAQQFSDYHSELNMSSLELGDSALYFCASSLTAGYNEQFFGPGTRLTVL.